These 5 T cell receptor beta chains share one sample of origin, sequenced in a study of radiation and T cells in renal cell carcinoma (dated by TCRdb to the early 2020s). The time point label for this specimen denotes: blood 4 weeks post-SBRT, at nephrectomy. What this sample's treatment or condition label stands for: 15 Gy SBRT to primary tumor, nephrectomy 4 weeks later. Library prep was done by the immunoSEQ multiplex PCR assay. Imported from immuneACCESS, the table was reduced by TCRdb to in-frame sequences with V and J called. These copies leave out some clones; in studies compared against another copy, an unresolved V gene accounts for under half, and the cause of the remainder is not known. This sample comprises 120,000 to 150,000 clones, 65% to 90% of them detected only once. The ten largest clones take up roughly 17% of the sample. The specimen was blood, collected from a patient whose treatment included radiotherapy and nephrectomy. All receptors come from a woman in her forties or fifties with renal cell carcinoma.

V and J are TRBV4-1 and TRBJ2-1; D perhaps matches TRBD2 (6 bases). CDR3 size: 13 residues. Germline V CDR1 and CDR2: MGHRA, YSYEKL. The V end lost 0 bases, the J end lost 12 bases, and 12 bases lay between the germline ends. The CDR3 loop reads CASSQDSGGVQFF. As DNA, the CDR3 is TGCGCCAGCAGCCAAGATTCCGGAGGGGTGCAGTTCTTC.

V is TRBV11-2 and J is TRBJ1-4; D ambiguous. Germline V gene sequence: CDR1 SGHAT, CDR2 FQNNGV. The CDR3 spans 14 residues. V lost 3 bases to trimming and J lost 12 bases, with 17 bases between them. The CDR3 region is CASSFPGGLSELFF. Written as DNA, the CDR3 is TGTGCCAGCAGCTTCCCGGGAGGGCTTTCGGAACTGTTTTTT.

J is TRBJ2-3 and V is TRBV27; D remains ambiguous. This CDR3 is built from 12 residues. V lost 0 bases and J lost 5, with 3 bases in between. Germline CDR1 and CDR2: MNHEY and SMNVEV (reference sequence). The CDR3: CASSLSRDTQYF. The CDR3 coding sequence is TGTGCCAGCAGTTTATCCCGAGATACGCAGTATTTT.

J is TRBJ1-3 and V is TRBV5-6; no clear D gene. The V end lost 0 bases, the J end lost 4 bases, and 11 bases lay between the germline ends. This CDR3 contains 15 residues. Germline CDR1 reads SGHDT; CDR2 reads YYEEEE. The CDR3 protein is CASSLGERKGNTIYF. DNA for the CDR3: TGTGCCAGCAGCTTGGGGGAGAGAAAAGGAAACACCATATATTTT.

This chain joins TRBV7-3 and TRBJ1-2; D uncertain. CDR1 and CDR2 from the germline V gene are SGHTA and FQGTGA. This CDR3 has 13 amino acids. The ends were cut back, 5 bases at V and 3 bases at J, with 10 bases in the middle. The CDR3 region is CASSQSRDYGYTF. The CDR3 DNA reads as TGTGCCAGCAGCCAAAGCCGGGACTATGGCTACACCTTC.